Given below is one T cell receptor (beta chain) in context. What it recognizes is unknown. In the original processing: Filtering differed, since immunoSEQ gave only junction sequences and no quality scores. Profiled with immunoSEQ multiplex PCR; TCRdb holds only in-frame clones, not every one. The V and J calls and clone size were taken over from that table, and D and trimming were inferred from the DNA. The sample has roughly 1,100,000 clones, around four fifths seen once; the top ten hold less than 1.5%. The data were taken from a study of shared clonotypes between healthy human individuals. Background on the study: Each donor's CD4 naive and CD4 memory cells filled three plates apiece, CD8 naive two, and CD8 memory one. Study observations and caveats: Shared across a few donors were 5% to 6% of the naive CD4 clonotypes. Compared with clonotypes that all four donors shared, non-shared clonotypes had lower generation probabilities.

This CDR3 has 15 amino acids. Germline CDR1 is LGHNT and CDR2 is FRNRAP. V shed 1 base and J shed 6 bases, with 13 bases lying between them. The genes are TRBV12-5 and TRBJ2-1; D could derive from TRBD1 or TRBD2 (5 bases each). The specimen sequenced was memory CD4+ T cells sorted from blood. Described subset: CD45RA-negative fraction. The sequence was collected from a young man in good health. DNA for the CDR3: TGTGCTAGTGGTTTGGGCACCTCCGGGGCCAATGAGCAGTTCTTC. This codes for CASGLGTSGANEQFF.